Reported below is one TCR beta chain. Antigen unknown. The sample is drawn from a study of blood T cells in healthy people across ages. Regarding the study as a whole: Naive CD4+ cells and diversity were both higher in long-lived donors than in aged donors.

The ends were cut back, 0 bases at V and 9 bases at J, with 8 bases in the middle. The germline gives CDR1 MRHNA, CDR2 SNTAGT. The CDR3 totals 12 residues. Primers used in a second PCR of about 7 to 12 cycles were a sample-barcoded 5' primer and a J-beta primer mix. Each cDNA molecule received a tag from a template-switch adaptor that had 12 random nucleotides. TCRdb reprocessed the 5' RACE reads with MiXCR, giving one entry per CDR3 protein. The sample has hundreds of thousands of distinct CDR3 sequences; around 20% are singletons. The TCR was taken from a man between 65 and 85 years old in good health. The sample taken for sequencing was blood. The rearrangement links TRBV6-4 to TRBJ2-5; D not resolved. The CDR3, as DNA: TGTGCCAGCAGTGACTCGACTGGGGCCCAGTACTTC. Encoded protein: CASSDSTGAQYF.